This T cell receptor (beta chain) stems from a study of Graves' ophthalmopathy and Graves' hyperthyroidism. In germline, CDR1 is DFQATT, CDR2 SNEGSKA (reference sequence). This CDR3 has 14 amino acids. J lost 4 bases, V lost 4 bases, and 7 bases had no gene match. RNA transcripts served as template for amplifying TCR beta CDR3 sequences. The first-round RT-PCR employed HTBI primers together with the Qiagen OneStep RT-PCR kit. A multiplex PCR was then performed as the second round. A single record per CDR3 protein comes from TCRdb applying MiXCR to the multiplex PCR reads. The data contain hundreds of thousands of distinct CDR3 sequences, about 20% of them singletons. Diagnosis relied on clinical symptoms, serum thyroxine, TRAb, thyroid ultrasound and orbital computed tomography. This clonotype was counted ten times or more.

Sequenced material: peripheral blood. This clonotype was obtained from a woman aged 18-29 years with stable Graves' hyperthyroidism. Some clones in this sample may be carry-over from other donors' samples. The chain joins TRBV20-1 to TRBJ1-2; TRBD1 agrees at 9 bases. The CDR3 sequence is CSATGTGRSYGYTF. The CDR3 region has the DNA TGCAGTGCTACCGGGACAGGGAGAAGCTATGGCTACACCTTC.